This TCR beta chain is drawn from a study of blood T cell repertoires in COVID-19. For the study at large: Donors in Cohort 3 who had recovered were those with two negative PCRs, healthcare professional clearance, or resolution of their symptoms. Acute-phase and convalescent COVID-19 samples originated in the United States, Italy and Spain. Sample material is recorded as cDNA or gDNA derived from T cells, B-cell-depleted T cells, or PBMCs.

Repertoires were generated with immunoSEQ multiplex PCR, while TCRdb's copy carries only in-frame clones and drops some. The repertoire consists of a few hundred thousand clones, with roughly nine tenths occurring once and the leading ten covering approximately 3%. CDR3 length: 14 residues. In germline, CDR1 is SGHRS, CDR2 YFSETQ. V was trimmed by 0 bases and J by 5 bases, leaving 11 bases between them. The chain carries TRBV5-1 and TRBJ2-5, with D maybe TRBD2 (6 bases). This TCR came from a woman in her fifties or sixties in a cohort exposed to, infected with or recovered from COVID-19 (not recorded which). Sequencing input: PBMCs or T cells enriched from blood (not recorded which). The chain's CDR3 is CASSLGRGLETQYF. The CDR3 DNA sequence: TGCGCCAGCAGCTTGGGTCGGGGACTGGAGACCCAGTACTTC.